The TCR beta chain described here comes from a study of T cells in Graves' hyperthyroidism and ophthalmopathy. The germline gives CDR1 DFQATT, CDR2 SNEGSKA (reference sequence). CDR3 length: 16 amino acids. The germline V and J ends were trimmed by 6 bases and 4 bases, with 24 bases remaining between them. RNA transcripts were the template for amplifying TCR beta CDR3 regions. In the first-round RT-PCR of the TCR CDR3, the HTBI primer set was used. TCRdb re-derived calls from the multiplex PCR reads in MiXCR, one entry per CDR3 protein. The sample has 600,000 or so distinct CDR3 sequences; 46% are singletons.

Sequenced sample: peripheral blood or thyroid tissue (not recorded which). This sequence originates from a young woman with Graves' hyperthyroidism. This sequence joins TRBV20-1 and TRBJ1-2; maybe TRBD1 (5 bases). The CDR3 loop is CSASKGQGDDGYGYTF. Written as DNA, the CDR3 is TGCAGTGCCAGCAAGGGGCAGGGAGACGATGGCTATGGCTACACCTTC.